This passage covers 21 T cell receptor beta chains from one sample sequenced in a study of identical twins (dated by TCRdb to 2016 to 2017). Receptors were amplified or captured by 5' RACE. Instrument on record: Illumina HiSeq 2000. TCRdb cleaned the public reads at Q25 with fastp, built clones with MiXCR and kept in-frame beta chains. Records with the same CDR3 protein are collapsed into one entry carrying the most frequent genes and DNA. This sample has roughly 750,000 distinct CDR3 sequences in its table, and approximately 21% of those were observed once. In total, the top ten clones hold about 4.3% of the sample. These data were also reused for a study on T cells expressing NK-cell markers.

What was sequenced was PBMCs. The origin of the receptors is a woman in her late teens or twenties in good health.

This clonotype has just a few counts. The CDR3 is CSARTENMKPNYGYTF. CDR3 nucleotide sequence: TGCAGTGCTAGGACTGAAAATATGAAACCCAACTATGGCTACACCTTC. The V call is TRBV20-1, the J call TRBJ1-2; no definite D call. The CDR3 spans 16 residues. V shed 3 bases and J shed 2 bases, with 19 bases lying between them. The germline gives CDR1 DFQATT, CDR2 SNEGSKA (reference sequence).

J is TRBJ2-2 and V is TRBV12-3 or TRBV12-4; no clear D gene. The CDR3 is 15 residues long. Trimming left V 6 bases short and J 5 bases short, with 16 bases between. CDR3 sequence (DNA): TGTGCCAGCAGCCTAAGCCCCCCCGGTACCGGGGAGCTGTTTTTT. It is translated as CASSLSPPGTGELFF.

This clonotype came up a few times. The V call is TRBV2, the J call TRBJ2-5; either TRBD1 or TRBD2 may fit D (5 bases each). The CDR3 consists of 13 residues. V gave up 6 bases and J gave up 3 bases, with 11 bases separating them. CDR1 is SNHLY, CDR2 FYNNEI, per germline. CDR3 sequence reads: CASSTLGEETQYF. CDR3 DNA: TGTGCCAGCAGCACACTAGGGGAAGAGACCCAGTACTTC.

The V call is TRBV12-3 or TRBV12-4, the J call TRBJ2-1; tentative D call: TRBD2 (6 bases). Trimming took off 6 bases at V and 7 bases at J, with 16 bases between the two ends. The length of the CDR3 is 14 residues. CDR3 region: CASSPHGGGNEQFF. The CDR3 DNA follows: TGTGCCAGCAGCCCCCATGGGGGAGGTAATGAGCAGTTCTTC.

This clonotype was seen a handful of times. The chain couples TRBV27 to TRBJ2-5, with 7 positions matching TRBD2. CDR3 length: 15 residues. The J segment lost 5 bases and the V segment lost 8 bases, leaving 14 bases of the junction unmatched. Germline values: CDR1 MNHEY, CDR2 SMNVEV (reference sequence). The CDR3 sequence is CASRTSGDWSETQYF. The CDR3 DNA reads TGTGCCAGCCGAACCAGCGGGGACTGGAGTGAGACCCAGTACTTC.

The chain carries TRBV11-2 and TRBJ2-1; 7 bases are a match to TRBD2. The CDR3 spans 12 residues. Germline CDR1 SGHAT, CDR2 FQNNGV. The V gene end was trimmed by 5 bases and the J gene end by 7 bases; junction bases not matched to a gene: 2. The CDR3 loop reads CASSGGLNEQFF. The CDR3 DNA reads as TGTGCCAGCAGCGGGGGACTAAATGAGCAGTTCTTC.

V usage is TRBV27 and J usage is TRBJ2-5; the D is unclear. The germline gives CDR1 MNHEY, CDR2 SMNVEV (reference sequence). V gave up 6 bases and J gave up 2 bases, with 10 bases separating them. The CDR3 covers 13 residues. CDR3 protein: CASRSWGQETQYF. The CDR3 DNA sequence: TGTGCCAGCAGGTCCTGGGGTCAAGAGACCCAGTACTTC.

This clonotype was counted once. This CDR3 is CAIMQGESGYTF. The CDR3 DNA follows: TGTGCCATCATGCAGGGGGAGAGTGGCTACACCTTC. The chain uses TRBV10-3 and TRBJ1-2, with 7 bases lining up with TRBD1. The CDR3 has 12 amino acids. CDR1 is ENHRY and CDR2 is SYGVKD in the germline V gene. J lost 7 bases, V lost 7 bases, and 6 bases had no gene match.

This chain joins TRBV21-1 and TRBJ2-1; the listed D gene, TRBD1, was not tested against the DNA. TRBV21-1 is flagged as a pseudogene. The CDR3 has 15 amino acids. CDR3 sequence: CASSSRVPANNEQFF. CDR3 nucleotide sequence: TGTGCCAGCAGCAGCCGGGTCCCGGCCAACAATGAGCAGTTCTTC.

The chain recombines TRBV5-1 with TRBJ2-7; 12 bases are a match to TRBD2. V trimming: 3 bases; J trimming: 5 bases; junction bases outside the gene matches: 3. Germline loops: CDR1 SGHRS, CDR2 YFSETQ. CDR3 length: 14 residues. Written as DNA, the CDR3 is TGCGCCAGCAGCTCCCGACTAGCGGGAGACGAGCAGTACTTC. This translates into CASSSRLAGDEQYF. The full variable domain, its missing parts supplied by reference TRBV5-1 and TRBJ2-7, is KAGVTQTPRYLIKTRGQQVTLSCSPISGHRSVSWYQQTPGQGLQFLFEYFSETQRNKGNFPGRFSGRQFSNSRSEMNVSTLELGDSALYLCASSSRLAGDEQYFGPGTRLTVT.

The V gene is TRBV3-1, the J gene TRBJ2-7; 9 nucleotides agree with TRBD2. The CDR3 covers 17 residues. Germline V CDR1 and CDR2: LGHDT, YNNKEL (reference sequence). J gave up 3 bases and V 0 bases, and 9 bases lay outside the gene matches. The CDR3 DNA reads as TGTGCCAGCAGCCAAGATGGGCTAGCGGGACCCTTCTACGAGCAGTACTTC. The encoded protein is CASSQDGLAGPFYEQYF.

V gene TRBV20-1 combines with J gene TRBJ2-3; 7 bases match TRBD2. Germline V gene lookup returns CDR1 DFQATT and CDR2 SNEGSKA (reference sequence). Trimming removed 7 bases from V and 5 bases from J; junction bases left unmatched: 15. This CDR3 spans 15 amino acids. CDR3 nucleotide sequence: TGCAGTGGTTCGAGGGGCGGGAGAGTTGAAGATACGCAGTATTTT. The encoded protein is CSGSRGGRVEDTQYF.

This clonotype was seen ten or more times. J is TRBJ2-3 and V is TRBV3-1; D remains unclear. The CDR3 sequence is 16 residues long. V shed 0 bases and J shed 8 bases, with 18 bases lying between them. Germline V gene sequence: CDR1 LGHDT, CDR2 YNNKEL (reference sequence). CDR3 sequence: CASSQEVSVVPTTQYF. CDR3 nucleotide sequence: TGTGCCAGCAGCCAAGAGGTGTCCGTTGTCCCCACTACGCAGTATTTT.

This chain uses TRBV11-3 with TRBJ2-1; 7 bases are a match to TRBD2. The CDR3 covers 14 residues. Germline CDR1 is SGHNT and CDR2 is YENEEA. V lost 4 bases to trimming and J lost 14 bases; unmatched junction nucleotides: 14. The CDR3 coding sequence is TGTGCCAGCAGCTCCGGGACTACCGGCTCCCCTGAGTTCTTC. Encoded protein: CASSSGTTGSPEFF. The full variable domain, with the rest looked up from reference TRBV11-3 and TRBJ2-1, is EAGVVQSPRYKIIEKKQPVAFWCNPISGHNTLYWYLQNLGQGPELLIRYENEEAVDDSQLPKDRFSAERLKGVDSTLKIQPAELGDSAVYLCASSSGTTGSPEFFGPGTRLTVL.

The chain carries TRBV2 and TRBJ2-5; D may be TRBD2 (5 bases). With 5 bases removed from V and 9 bases from J, the gap between germline ends came to 22 bases. The CDR3 has 15 amino acids. Per germline, CDR1 SNHLY and CDR2 FYNNEI. The CDR3 DNA follows: TGTGCCAGCAGTTTTCCAGTCAACACAAAGAGGGCCCAGTACTTC. Amino acids: CASSFPVNTKRAQYF.

V usage is TRBV5-1 and J usage is TRBJ2-5; TRBD1 might be the D (6 bases). In germline, CDR1 is SGHRS, CDR2 YFSETQ. Deletions cut 3 bases from V and 0 bases from J, with 9 bases between. The CDR3 extends over 14 amino acids. The CDR3 loop reads CASSWGHNQETQYF. The DNA for the CDR3 is TGCGCCAGCAGCTGGGGACATAACCAAGAGACCCAGTACTTC.

This clonotype has just a few counts. The chain has TRBV20-1 and TRBJ1-1, with D unclear. Germline CDR1 and CDR2: DFQATT and SNEGSKA (reference sequence). CDR3 length: 13 residues. The V gene lost 0 bases and the J gene lost 7 bases, with 12 bases spanning the gap. CDR3 amino acids: CSARETDANEAFF. The CDR3 bases are TGCAGTGCTAGAGAGACGGATGCGAATGAAGCTTTCTTT.

V is TRBV4-3 and J is TRBJ2-5; the match to TRBD2 covers 13 bases. The CDR3 runs to 16 residues. V gave up 4 bases and J gave up 2 bases; unmatched junction bases: 4. Germline loops: CDR1 LGHNA, CDR2 YSLEER. CDR3 protein: CASSPGLAGTQETQYF. CDR3 in DNA: TGCGCCAGCAGCCCGGGACTAGCGGGGACTCAAGAGACCCAGTACTTC.

In its sample, this clonotype was seen a few times. The chain employs TRBV10-3 and TRBJ2-5, with D perhaps TRBD1 (6 bases). Germline lookup yields CDR1 ENHRY and CDR2 SYGVKD. The CDR3 consists of 15 residues. Trimming removed 4 bases from V and 3 bases from J, with 15 bases in between. CDR3 sequence: CAISGGFAGEETQYF. CDR3 in DNA: TGTGCCATCAGTGGGGGCTTCGCAGGGGAAGAGACCCAGTACTTC.

This clonotype was counted a few times. The V gene is TRBV7-2, the J gene TRBJ2-1; D not certain. The CDR3 loop spans 12 amino acids. V was cut by 5 bases and J by 8 bases, with 10 bases left in between. Germline CDR1 SGHTA, CDR2 FQGNSA. CDR3 in amino acids: CASSAWLDEQFF. The CDR3 nucleotides are TGTGCCAGCAGCGCGTGGTTGGATGAGCAGTTCTTC.

This clonotype has a handful of counts. The chain employs TRBV20-1 and TRBJ2-7, with 12 nucleotides matching TRBD2. V shed 2 bases and J 6 bases; nucleotides not matched to a gene: 8. From germline, CDR1 is DFQATT and CDR2 SNEGSKA (reference sequence). This CDR3 contains 15 residues. The CDR3 DNA is TGCAGTGCTAGATCCCGACTAGCGGGAGAAGGCGAGCAGTACTTC. This gives the protein CSARSRLAGEGEQYF.